This record looks at one TCR beta chain sequence and its context. Its antigen is undetermined. The CDR3 totals 14 residues. Germline V gene sequence: CDR1 SGHVS, CDR2 FQNEAQ. Between the trimmed V and J ends, which lost 1 base and 0 bases, there was a span of 7 bases. These data are taken from a study of cytomegalovirus exposure and HLA in healthy donors. Regarding the study as a whole: Some TCR beta chains (about 170 of them) were listed as cytomegalovirus-associated. Previous analysis showed most TCR beta V segments were productive about 90% or about 30% of the time.

PCR was performed using 60 Vbeta and 13 Jbeta primers. Only in-frame clones appear in the TCRdb table, and some are missing; sequencing was by immunoSEQ multiplex PCR. The table has about 100,000 clones, roughly 82% seen once; the top ten hold roughly 1.2%. The chain uses TRBV7-8 and TRBJ2-7; D gene unclear. The sequence was collected from a woman aged 18 to 35 in good health and CMV-seronegative. The specimen was PBMCs. CDR3 loop: CASSLVQSSYEQYF. The CDR3 DNA reads TGTGCCAGCAGCTTAGTACAGAGCTCCTACGAGCAGTACTTC.